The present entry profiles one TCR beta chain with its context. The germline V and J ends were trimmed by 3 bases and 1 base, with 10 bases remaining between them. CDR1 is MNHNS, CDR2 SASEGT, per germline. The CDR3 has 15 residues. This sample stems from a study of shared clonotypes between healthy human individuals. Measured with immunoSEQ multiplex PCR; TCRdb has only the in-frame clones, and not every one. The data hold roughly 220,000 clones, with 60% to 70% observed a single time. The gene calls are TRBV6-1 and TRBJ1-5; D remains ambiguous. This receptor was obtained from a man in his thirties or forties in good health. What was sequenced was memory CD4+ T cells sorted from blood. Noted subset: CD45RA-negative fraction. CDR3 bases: TGTGCCAGCAGTGAGAAGGGAGTGAGCAATCAGCCCCAGCATTTT. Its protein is CASSEKGVSNQPQHF.